This TCR beta chain was retrieved from a study of blood T cell repertoires in COVID-19. Study at large: The United States, Italy and Spain provided the acute and convalescent COVID-19 samples. From T cells, B-cell-depleted T cells, or PBMCs came the material, which was cDNA or gDNA.

After removal of 0 bases from V and 6 bases from J, the junction contained 7 bases not matched to a gene. The CDR3 is 15 residues long. Germline V gives CDR1 SNHLY, CDR2 FYNNEI. The table came from immunoSEQ multiplex PCR; TCRdb's copy has only in-frame clones and leaves some out. The table has more than 120,000 clones, over 80% seen once. Input material: peripheral blood. The receptor comes from a man aged 50-60 years who had recovered from COVID-19. This sequence joins TRBV2 and TRBJ2-7; 8 nucleotides match TRBD1. The CDR3 is CASSEALTGVSEQYF. As DNA, the CDR3 is TGTGCCAGCAGTGAAGCGTTGACAGGGGTCTCCGAGCAGTACTTC.